The entry that follows covers one T cell receptor (beta chain) sequence. Its antigen is unknown. The CDR3 extends over 15 amino acids. Germline V CDR1 and CDR2: SGHVS, FQNEAQ. V was pared by 4 bases and J by 1 base, with 8 bases between. TCRdb reanalysed the 5' RACE reads using MiXCR and keeps one entry per CDR3 protein. The sample records approximately 300,000 distinct CDR3 sequences, less than 9.5% being singletons. The data stem from a study of T-cell memory formation after mild COVID-19. Study-level background: Among the donors, TCR clusters were largely specific to each donor.

The study, taken as a whole, reports: Among contracting clones, CD4+ were mainly CM/EM and CD8+ enriched in EMRA. From day 15 to 85, contracting clones were balanced between CD4 and CD8, whereas later expanders leaned toward CD4+. Pre-infection memory showed some responding clones, and this suggested that cross-reactive memory joined.

V usage is TRBV7-8 and J usage is TRBJ1-6; D remains unclear. This receptor was taken from a man aged 18 to 35 who had mild COVID-19 (a few samples of this study predate the infection). Cell type and time point are not known. The source material was PBMCs or a T cell subset sorted from them (not recorded which). In nucleotides, the CDR3 is TGTGCCAGCAGCTCCGTAGGGTCCTATAATTCACCCCTCCACTTT. Translating gives CASSSVGSYNSPLHF.